These T cell receptor beta chains were read from a single sample in a study of T cell responses to AZD1222 COVID-19 vaccine. Generated by immunoSEQ multiplex PCR, the TCRdb table keeps only in-frame clones and is missing some. The table includes about 160,000 clones, less than 95% detected once. The sample was peripheral blood, taken on day 0 of AZD1222 vaccination. These receptors all stem from an adult in good health. CDR3s include the opening cysteine and the closing phenylalanine or tryptophan. D genes are given only for firm matches. Only part of the rows carry a size: once, few, many, or a class if the clone is expanded.

>TRBV6-5|NA|NA|TRBJ1-1
TGTGCCAGCAGTTACCCCGGTAATACTAGGGCTTTCTTT
CASSYPGNTRAFF
>TRBV7-2|NA|NA|TRBJ1-1
TGTGCCAGCAGTCTTTTCGGACAGAGGAACACTGAAGCTTTCTTT
CASSLFGQRNTEAFF
>TRBV12-1|once|NA|TRBJ2-3
TGTGCCAGCAGCTTAGGAGGGACAGGGATAGATACGCAGTATTTT
CASSLGGTGIDTQYF
>TRBV14|NA|TRBD1|TRBJ2-1
TGTGCCAGCAGCCCAACGAGGACAGGGGAGCAGTTCTTC
CASSPTRTGEQFF
>TRBV24-1|NA|NA|TRBJ1-2
TGTGCCACCAGTGATGACAGGTTTTACTATGGCTACACCTTC
CATSDDRFYYGYTF
>TRBV11-2|NA|NA|TRBJ1-1
TGTGCCAGCAGCTTAGATAGGGGGGAAGCTTTCTTT
CASSLDRGEAFF
>TRBV4-1|NA|TRBD1|TRBJ2-5
TGCGCCAGCAGCCAAGTGGACAGGGAAGAGACCCAGTACTTC
CASSQVDREETQYF
>TRBV3-1/TRBV3-2|NA|NA|TRBJ2-7
TGTGCCAGCAGCCAAGAGGCCGGGACCCTTTCCCCAGCCTACGAGCAGTACTTC
CASSQEAGTLSPAYEQYF
>TRBV5-5|NA|TRBD1|TRBJ1-2
TGTGCCAGCAGCTTGGCGCAGGGGGTTGATGGCTACACCTTC
CASSLAQGVDGYTF
>TRBV19|once|NA|TRBJ2-5
TGTGCCAGTAGTATAAAAACTATCCAAGAGACCCAGTACTTC
CASSIKTIQETQYF
>TRBV28|NA|NA|TRBJ1-2
TGTGCCAGCAGATCGGGAGGTGGCTACACCTTC
CASRSGGGYTF
>TRBV6-7|NA|TRBD1|TRBJ1-1
TGTGCCAGCACCCTAGAAGGATGGGACAGGGGCTCGGCTGTGAACACTGAAGCTTTCTTT
CASTLEGWDRGSAVNTEAFF
>TRBV3-1/TRBV3-2|NA|TRBD1|TRBJ1-1
TGTGCCAGCAGCCAACAACTGACAGGGATGGGCACTGAAGCTTTCTTT
CASSQQLTGMGTEAFF
>TRBV5-4|NA|NA|TRBJ1-2
TGTGCCAGCAGCTTGGCAGCGGAACATGGCTACACCTTC
CASSLAAEHGYTF
>TRBV28|NA|TRBD2|TRBJ2-3
TGTGCCAGCCGAGAGGGACTAGCGGGGGGGACAGATACGCAGTATTTT
CASREGLAGGTDTQYF
>TRBV2|NA|NA|TRBJ2-1
TGTGCCAGCATTTGGGACAATGAGCAGTTCTTC
CASIWDNEQFF
>TRBV21-1|NA|NA|TRBJ2-3
TGTGCCAGCAAGAAGAGGATGAAGTGTACAGGGAGATACACAGATACGCAGTATTTT
CASKKRMKCTGRYTDTQYF
>TRBV29-1|NA|TRBD1|TRBJ1-1
TGCAGCGTATCTACGCGTCGGGACAGGGATCTCAACACTGAAGCTTTCTTT
CSVSTRRDRDLNTEAFF
>TRBV13|NA|NA|TRBJ1-2
TGTGCCGTCCGGGTCAAGGCTAACTATGGCTACACCTTC
CAVRVKANYGYTF
>TRBV28|NA|NA|TRBJ1-2
TGTGCCAGCAGTTATAACAGTAACTATGGCTACACCTTC
CASSYNSNYGYTF
>TRBV7-3|NA|TRBD2|TRBJ2-1
TGTGCCAGCAGTAATAGCGGGGTACGGGGCAATGAGCAGTTCTTC
CASSNSGVRGNEQFF
>TRBV2|once|TRBD1|TRBJ1-5
TGTGCCAGCAGCCCGGACAGGGGACAACAGCCCCAGCATTTT
CASSPDRGQQPQHF
>TRBV6-5|once|TRBD2|TRBJ2-1
TGTGCCAGCCGCCCTAGCGGGGGGGCCTCCAATGAGCAGTTCTTC
CASRPSGGASNEQFF
>TRBV27|NA|NA|TRBJ2-6
TGTGCCAGCAGTGGGGGGGGGCTATCTGGGGCCAACGTCCTGACTTTC
CASSGGGLSGANVLTF